This T cell receptor beta chain was sequenced in a study of blood T cell repertoires in COVID-19. Study in general: Sites across the United States, Italy and Spain contributed samples from acute and convalescent COVID-19.

Sequencing used immunoSEQ multiplex PCR; TCRdb keeps in-frame clones, though not all of them. Among about 220,000 clones listed, around 89% were seen once. The trim removed 6 bases at V and 7 bases at J, leaving 8 bases unmatched. This CDR3 contains 13 residues. Germline CDR1 is LGHDT and CDR2 is YNNKEL (reference sequence). In terms of age and location, participants ranged from about 18 to 95 years and lived in about 25 US areas. Participants' reported clinical history set cohort assignment. What the recovered Cohort 3 donors had was two negative PCRs, clearance, or symptom resolution. The J gene is TRBJ2-7, the V gene TRBV3-1 (or the pseudogene TRBV3-2), with 8 positions matching TRBD2. The sample comprised PBMCs or T cells enriched from blood (not recorded which). This clonotype was sampled from a woman aged 30 to 39 who had recovered from COVID-19. CDR3 in amino acids: CASSPGGAGEQYF. The CDR3 bases are TGTGCCAGCAGTCCCGGGGGGGCGGGGGAGCAGTACTTC.